The clone carrying this T cell receptor (beta chain) was seen at least ten times. Its antigen is undetermined. This sample was taken from a study of T cells in Graves' hyperthyroidism and ophthalmopathy. Findings and limits, study-wide: Also found in blood were most expanded thyroid clonotypes above 0.001.

The ends were cut back, 2 bases at V and 9 bases at J, with 14 bases in the middle. In germline, CDR1 is SNHLY, CDR2 FYNNEI. CDR3 length: 14 amino acids. The PBMCs were sourced from fresh peripheral blood (about 10 ml). Amplification of TCR beta CDR3 regions was performed using RNA transcripts as template. HTBI primers were the set used in a first-round RT-PCR of the TCR CDR3. TCRdb re-analysed the multiplex PCR reads in MiXCR, keeping a single row per CDR3 protein. Of approximately 490,000 distinct CDR3 sequences in the sample, roughly 23% were seen once. The genes are TRBV2 and TRBJ2-4, with D uncertain. This receptor was obtained from a woman aged 70 to 79 with Graves' ophthalmopathy. The specimen was blood. CDR3 nucleotides: TGTGCCAGCAGTGAATTGACACTACTTACCATTCAGTACTTC. Translating it yields CASSELTLLTIQYF. Using reference TRBV2 and TRBJ2-4 for the parts outside the CDR3, the full variable domain is EPEVTQTPSHQVTQMGQEVILRCVPISNHLYFYWYRQILGQKVEFLVSFYNNEISEKSEIFDDQFSVERPDGSNFTLKIRSTKLEDSAMYFCASSELTLLTIQYFGAGTRLSVL.